A single count supports the clone carrying this TCR beta chain. At one of its ends the junction is not consistent with the germline gene, which may arise from a read error. The roughly 19-33 mg bulk tissue piece was not sorted before simultaneous RNA and DNA extraction. Germline V CDR1 and CDR2: SGHNT, YYREEE (reference sequence). This CDR3 spans 15 amino acids. These data come from a study of tumor-infiltrating lymphocytes in primary liver carcinoma. TCR beta cDNA came from approximately 0.55 ug total RNA, primed with a constant-region primer. A slightly modified ARM-PCR protocol with three nested multiplex PCR rounds produced these TCR beta libraries. Two initial PCR rounds of around 9 cycles each paired TRBV1-TRBV30 forward primers with a C-beta reverse primer. A single record per CDR3 protein comes from TCRdb applying MiXCR to the multiplex PCR reads. The table includes tens of thousands of distinct CDR3 sequences, about 80% detected once.

The gene calls are TRBV5-4 and TRBJ2-1; D is uncertain. The source material was liver tumor tissue from sampling region 2. Specified subset: tumor region T2, inferior pole. This receptor was identified in a man aged 40-49 years with primary liver carcinoma and hepatitis B virus infection. CDR3 region: CASSAGYSSYNELFF. In DNA, the CDR3 is TGTGCCAGCAGCGCCGGCTACAGCTCCTACAATGAGCTGTTCTTC.